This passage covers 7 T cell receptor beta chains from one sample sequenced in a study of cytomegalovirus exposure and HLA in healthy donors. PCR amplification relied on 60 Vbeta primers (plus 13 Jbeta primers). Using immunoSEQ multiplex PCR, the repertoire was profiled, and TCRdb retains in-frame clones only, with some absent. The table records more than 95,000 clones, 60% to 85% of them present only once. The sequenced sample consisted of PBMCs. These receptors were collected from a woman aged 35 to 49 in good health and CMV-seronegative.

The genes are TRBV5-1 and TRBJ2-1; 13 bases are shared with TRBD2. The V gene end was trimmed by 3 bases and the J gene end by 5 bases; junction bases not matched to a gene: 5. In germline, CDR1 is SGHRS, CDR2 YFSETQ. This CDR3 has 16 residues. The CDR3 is CASSWTSGSIDNEQFF. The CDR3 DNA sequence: TGCGCCAGCAGCTGGACTAGCGGGAGTATCGACAATGAGCAGTTCTTC. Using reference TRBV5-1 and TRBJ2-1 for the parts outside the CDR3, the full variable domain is KAGVTQTPRYLIKTRGQQVTLSCSPISGHRSVSWYQQTPGQGLQFLFEYFSETQRNKGNFPGRFSGRQFSNSRSEMNVSTLELGDSALYLCASSWTSGSIDNEQFFGPGTRLTVL.

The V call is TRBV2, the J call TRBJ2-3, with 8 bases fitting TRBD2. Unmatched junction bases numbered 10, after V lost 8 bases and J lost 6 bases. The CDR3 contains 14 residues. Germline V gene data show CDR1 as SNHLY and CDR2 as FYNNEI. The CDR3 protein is CASRSGTRRDTQYF. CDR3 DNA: TGTGCCAGCCGATCCGGGACTAGACGCGATACGCAGTATTTT.

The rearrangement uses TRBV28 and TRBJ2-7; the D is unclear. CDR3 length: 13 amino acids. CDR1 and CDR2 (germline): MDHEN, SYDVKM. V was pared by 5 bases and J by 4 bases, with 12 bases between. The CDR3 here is CASSPLDLYEQYF. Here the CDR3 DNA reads TGTGCCAGCAGTCCCCTCGACTTATACGAGCAGTACTTC.

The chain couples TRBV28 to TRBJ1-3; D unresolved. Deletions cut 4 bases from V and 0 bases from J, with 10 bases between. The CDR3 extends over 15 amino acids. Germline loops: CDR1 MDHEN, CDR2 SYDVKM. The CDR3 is CASSSSVLSGNTIYF. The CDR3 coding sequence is TGTGCCAGCAGTTCCTCGGTCCTCTCTGGAAACACCATATATTTT.

The CDR3 DNA is TGCGCCAGCAGCTTGGAGCTAGCGGGGCCCAATGAGCAGTTCTTC. This gives the protein CASSLELAGPNEQFF. The rearrangement links TRBV5-1 to TRBJ2-1; 9 bases align to TRBD2. The germline V gene has CDR1 SGHRS and CDR2 YFSETQ. The CDR3 covers 15 residues. The V and J ends lost 0 bases and 6 bases, in that order; junction bases with no gene match: 4. The full variable domain, completed using reference TRBV5-1 and TRBJ2-1, is KAGVTQTPRYLIKTRGQQVTLSCSPISGHRSVSWYQQTPGQGLQFLFEYFSETQRNKGNFPGRFSGRQFSNSRSEMNVSTLELGDSALYLCASSLELAGPNEQFFGPGTRLTVL.

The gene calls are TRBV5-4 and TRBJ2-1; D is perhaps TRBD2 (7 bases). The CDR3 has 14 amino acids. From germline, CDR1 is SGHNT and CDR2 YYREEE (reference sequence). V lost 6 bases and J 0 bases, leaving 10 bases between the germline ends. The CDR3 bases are TGTGCCAGCATGGGGGGGCCCTCCTACAATGAGCAGTTCTTC. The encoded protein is CASMGGPSYNEQFF.

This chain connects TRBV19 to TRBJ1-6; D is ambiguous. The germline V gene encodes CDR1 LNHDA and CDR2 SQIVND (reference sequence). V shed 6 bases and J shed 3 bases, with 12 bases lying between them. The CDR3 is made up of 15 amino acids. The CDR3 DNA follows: TGTGCCAGTAGAATCGAAACAAACTATAATTCACCCCTCCACTTT. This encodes CASRIETNYNSPLHF.